These 17 T cell receptor beta chains came from one sample sequenced in a study of T cell responses to AZD1222 COVID-19 vaccine. Here immunoSEQ multiplex PCR was the method, and the copy in TCRdb shows in-frame clones only, minus some. The sample has roughly 79,000 clones; roughly 94% are singletons. The source material was peripheral blood, sampled on day 0 of MenACWY control vaccination. The receptors derive from an adult in good health.

The rearrangement uses TRBV7-3 and TRBJ2-5, with 9 bases that match TRBD2. CDR3 length: 15 residues. Germline CDR1 reads SGHTA; CDR2 reads FQGTGA. After removal of 5 bases from V and 5 bases from J, the junction contained 9 bases not matched to a gene. This CDR3 is CASSIAGGLAETQYF. The DNA of the CDR3 is TGTGCCAGCAGCATTGCGGGGGGGCTAGCGGAGACCCAGTACTTC.

This clone was picked up one time. The V call is TRBV2, the J call TRBJ1-1; no definite D call. V was shortened by 0 bases and J by 1 base, with 6 bases between the two germline ends. The CDR3 runs 14 residues. Germline values: CDR1 SNHLY, CDR2 FYNNEI. In DNA form, the CDR3 reads TGTGCCAGCAGTGAAGCGCTCGGGAACACTGAAGCTTTCTTT. Protein product: CASSEALGNTEAFF.

The J gene is TRBJ2-7, the V gene TRBV7-9; TRBD2 matches at 7 bases. The CDR3 covers 12 residues. The germline CDR1 and CDR2 sequences are SEHNR and FQNEAQ (reference sequence). V shed 6 bases and J 12 bases; nucleotides not matched to a gene: 11. The chain's CDR3 is CASRNAGDLPYF. The CDR3 DNA sequence: TGTGCCAGCAGGAACGCGGGGGACCTTCCGTACTTC.

V usage is TRBV5-1 and J usage is TRBJ2-3; D uncertain. The germline gives CDR1 SGHRS, CDR2 YFSETQ. Trimming pared 6 bases from V and 3 bases from J, leaving 11 bases between. The CDR3 extends over 13 amino acids. CDR3 amino acids: CASKADGTDTQYF. The CDR3, as DNA: TGCGCCAGCAAGGCTGATGGAACAGATACGCAGTATTTT.

The CDR3 sequence: CASSLASGRSYNEQFF. DNA of the CDR3: TGTGCCAGCAGTTTAGCTAGCGGGAGGTCCTACAATGAGCAGTTCTTC. The chain is built from TRBV27 and TRBJ2-1, with 11 bases aligning to TRBD2. With 2 bases clipped from V and 1 base from J, the junction kept 1 base outside the gene matches. CDR1 and CDR2 (germline): MNHEY, SMNVEV (reference sequence). The CDR3 is made up of 16 amino acids.

This chain joins TRBV7-3 and TRBJ2-3; 9 bases map to TRBD2. The CDR3 covers 15 residues. Trimming took 2 bases from V and 5 from J; bases not matched to a gene: 5. CDR1 is SGHTA and CDR2 is FQGTGA in the germline V gene. CDR3 bases: TGTGCCAGCAGCTTAGGCGGGGGGGCTGGAGATACGCAGTATTTT. Translation gives CASSLGGGAGDTQYF.

V is TRBV28 and J is TRBJ2-4; D gene unclear. Germline assignment: CDR1 MDHEN and CDR2 SYDVKM. This CDR3 has 16 amino acids. The germline V and J ends were trimmed by 5 bases and 1 base, with 15 bases remaining between them. This chain's CDR3 is CASSPPGPMAKNIQYF. The CDR3 coding sequence is TGTGCCAGCAGTCCCCCGGGTCCTATGGCCAAAAACATTCAGTACTTC.

V and J are TRBV19 and TRBJ1-1, with 7 positions matching TRBD1. This CDR3 is built from 15 residues. Per the germline V gene, CDR1 is LNHDA and CDR2 is SQIVND (reference sequence). Trimming removed 5 bases from V and 1 base from J; junction bases left unmatched: 7. The CDR3 protein is CASSPRRQGNTEAFF. CDR3 DNA: TGTGCCAGTAGTCCAAGACGACAGGGGAACACTGAAGCTTTCTTT.

The gene calls are TRBV28 and TRBJ1-5; D might be TRBD1 (5 bases). The germline gives CDR1 MDHEN, CDR2 SYDVKM. This CDR3 contains 15 residues. V gave up 4 bases and J gave up 1 base, with 11 bases separating them. CDR3 sequence: CASSSGTSSNQPQHF. The CDR3 DNA is TGTGCCAGCAGTTCGGGGACGTCAAGCAATCAGCCCCAGCATTTT.

The V gene is TRBV5-1, the J gene TRBJ2-2; 7 bases fit TRBD2. This CDR3 is built from 15 residues. Germline V gives CDR1 SGHRS, CDR2 YFSETQ. J gave up 3 bases and V 3 bases, and 5 bases lay outside the gene matches. This CDR3 reads CASSWTSRDTGELFF. CDR3 sequence (DNA): TGCGCCAGCAGCTGGACTAGTCGGGACACCGGGGAGCTGTTTTTT. Full variable domain (remainder filled in from reference TRBV5-1 and TRBJ2-2): KAGVTQTPRYLIKTRGQQVTLSCSPISGHRSVSWYQQTPGQGLQFLFEYFSETQRNKGNFPGRFSGRQFSNSRSEMNVSTLELGDSALYLCASSWTSRDTGELFFGEGSRLTVL.

This chain's CDR3 is CASSQAAGLGHNEQFF. CDR3 nucleotides: TGTGCCAGCAGCCAGGCCGCGGGACTAGGCCACAATGAGCAGTTCTTC. The chain employs TRBV7-9 and TRBJ2-1, with 8 positions matching TRBD2. The CDR3 has 16 residues. The germline gives CDR1 SEHNR, CDR2 FQNEAQ (reference sequence). The trim removed 5 bases at V and 5 bases at J, leaving 11 bases unmatched.

The genes are TRBV19 and TRBJ1-4; 7 bases fit TRBD1. Germline V gene data show CDR1 as LNHDA and CDR2 as SQIVND (reference sequence). The CDR3 covers 13 residues. With 5 bases clipped from V and 7 bases from J, the junction kept 4 bases outside the gene matches. The CDR3 DNA reads TGTGCCAGTAGTCAGGGGGGTGCTGAAAAACTGTTTTTT. Protein sequence: CASSQGGAEKLFF.

The chain links TRBV28 to TRBJ1-2, with 11 bases aligning to TRBD1. The CDR3 extends over 14 amino acids. V gave up 6 bases and J gave up 7 bases; unmatched junction bases: 7. Germline values: CDR1 MDHEN, CDR2 SYDVKM. Here the CDR3 reads CASRPGQGVSGYTF. Here the CDR3 DNA reads TGTGCCAGCAGACCGGGACAGGGGGTTAGTGGCTACACCTTC.

This rearrangement joins TRBV9 to TRBJ1-2, with D hard to call. The V gene's germline CDR1 is SGDLS and CDR2 YYNGEE. The CDR3 has 11 residues. Trimming cost V 7 bases and J 0 bases, with 4 bases left between them. CDR3 in amino acids: CASQTNYGYTF. The CDR3 coding sequence is TGTGCCAGCCAGACTAACTATGGCTACACCTTC.

The J gene is TRBJ2-6, the V gene TRBV6-2 or TRBV6-3, with 11 bases lining up with TRBD1. CDR1 and CDR2 (germline): MNHEY, SVGEGT. With 0 bases clipped from V and 3 bases from J, the junction kept 7 bases outside the gene matches. CDR3 length equals 19 residues. The CDR3 region has the DNA TGTGCCAGCAGTTACTCCAGGACAGGGGGCCCTTTTGGGGCCAACGTCCTGACTTTC. As protein: CASSYSRTGGPFGANVLTF.

V is TRBV15 and J is TRBJ1-2; 8 bases line up with TRBD1. This CDR3 comprises 15 residues. J lost 7 bases, V lost 0 bases, and 7 bases had no gene match. Germline CDR1 and CDR2: LNHNV and YYDKDF (reference sequence). The CDR3 coding sequence is TGTGCCACCAGCAGAGAGGGGGGGACAGGAGGTGGCTACACCTTC. Its protein is CATSREGGTGGGYTF.

V usage is TRBV2 and J usage is TRBJ2-7; no definite D call. V was shortened by 3 bases and J by 1 base, with 16 bases between the two germline ends. Germline lookup yields CDR1 SNHLY and CDR2 FYNNEI. This CDR3 spans 16 amino acids. CDR3 protein: CASSDNAEGASYEQYF. CDR3 sequence (DNA): TGTGCCAGCAGTGATAACGCCGAAGGTGCGTCCTACGAGCAGTACTTC.